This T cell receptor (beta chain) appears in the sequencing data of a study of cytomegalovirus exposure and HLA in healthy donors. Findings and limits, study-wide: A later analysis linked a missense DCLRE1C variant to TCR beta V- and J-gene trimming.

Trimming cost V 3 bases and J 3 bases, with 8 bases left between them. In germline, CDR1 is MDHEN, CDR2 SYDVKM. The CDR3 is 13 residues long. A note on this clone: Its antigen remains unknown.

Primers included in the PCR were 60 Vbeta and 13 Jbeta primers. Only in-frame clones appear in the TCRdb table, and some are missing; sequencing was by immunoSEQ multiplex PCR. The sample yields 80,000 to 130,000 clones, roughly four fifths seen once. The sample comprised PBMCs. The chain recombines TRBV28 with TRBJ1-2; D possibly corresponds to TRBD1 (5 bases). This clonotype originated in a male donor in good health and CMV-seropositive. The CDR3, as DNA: TGTGCCAGCAGTTTCAGGGTGGACTATGGCTACACCTTC. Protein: CASSFRVDYGYTF.